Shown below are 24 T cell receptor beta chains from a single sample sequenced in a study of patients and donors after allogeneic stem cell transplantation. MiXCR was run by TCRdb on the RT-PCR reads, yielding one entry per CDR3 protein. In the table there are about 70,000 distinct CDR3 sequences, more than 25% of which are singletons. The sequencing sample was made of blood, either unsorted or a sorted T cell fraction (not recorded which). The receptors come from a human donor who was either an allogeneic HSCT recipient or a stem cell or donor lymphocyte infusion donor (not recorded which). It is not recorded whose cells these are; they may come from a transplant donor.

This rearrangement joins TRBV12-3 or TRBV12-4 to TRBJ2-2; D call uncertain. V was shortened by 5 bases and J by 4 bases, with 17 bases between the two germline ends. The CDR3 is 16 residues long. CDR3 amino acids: CASSIGRSIGTGELFF. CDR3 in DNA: TGTGCCAGCAGTATCGGGCGGTCAATCGGCACCGGGGAGCTGTTTTTT.

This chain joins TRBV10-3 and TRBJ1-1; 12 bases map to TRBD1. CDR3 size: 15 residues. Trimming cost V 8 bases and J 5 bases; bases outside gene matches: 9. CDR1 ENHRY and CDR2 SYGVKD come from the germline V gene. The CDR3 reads CAIGGTGGAGTEAFF. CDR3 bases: TGTGCCATCGGGGGGACAGGGGGCGCAGGTACTGAAGCTTTCTTT.

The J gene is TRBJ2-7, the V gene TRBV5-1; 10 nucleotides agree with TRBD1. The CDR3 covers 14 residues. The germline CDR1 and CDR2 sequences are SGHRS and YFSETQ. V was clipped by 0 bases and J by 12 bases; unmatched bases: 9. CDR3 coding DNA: TGCGCCAGCAGCTTGGCGACAGGGGGCGGAAGGACGTACTTC. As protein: CASSLATGGGRTYF.

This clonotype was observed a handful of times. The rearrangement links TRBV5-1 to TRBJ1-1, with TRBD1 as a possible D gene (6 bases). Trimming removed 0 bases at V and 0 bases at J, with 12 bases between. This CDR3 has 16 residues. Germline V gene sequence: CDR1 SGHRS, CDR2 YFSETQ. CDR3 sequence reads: CASSLAGQLMNTEAFF. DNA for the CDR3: TGCGCCAGCAGCTTGGCCGGACAGCTGATGAACACTGAAGCTTTCTTT.

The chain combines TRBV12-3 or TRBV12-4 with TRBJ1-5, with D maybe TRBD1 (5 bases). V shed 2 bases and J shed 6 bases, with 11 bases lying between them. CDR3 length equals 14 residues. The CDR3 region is CASSLRDGVQPQHF. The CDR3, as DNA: TGTGCCAGCAGTTTAAGGGACGGGGTTCAGCCCCAGCATTTT.

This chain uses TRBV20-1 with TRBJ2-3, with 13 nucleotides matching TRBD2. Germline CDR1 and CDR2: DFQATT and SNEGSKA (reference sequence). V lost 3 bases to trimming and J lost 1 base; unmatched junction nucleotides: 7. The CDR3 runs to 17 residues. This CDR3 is CSARATSGGDGTDTQYF. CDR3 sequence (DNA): TGCAGTGCTAGGGCTACTAGCGGGGGGGATGGCACAGATACGCAGTATTTT.

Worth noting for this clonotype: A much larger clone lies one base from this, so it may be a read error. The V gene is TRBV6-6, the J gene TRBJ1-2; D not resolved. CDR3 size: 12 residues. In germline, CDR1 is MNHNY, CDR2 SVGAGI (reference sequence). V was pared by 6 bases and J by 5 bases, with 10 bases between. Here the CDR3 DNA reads TGTGCCAGCAGGGGCGGGGAATATGGCTACACCTTC. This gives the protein CASRGGEYGYTF.

For the CDR3, the DNA is TGTGCCAGCAGCGTAGGTTCGGGAACCCTCTACGAGCAGTACTTC. Translated: CASSVGSGTLYEQYF. The V and J genes are TRBV9 and TRBJ2-7, with D perhaps TRBD2 (5 bases). The V gene lost 0 bases and the J gene lost 3 bases, with 13 bases spanning the gap. Germline CDR1 SGDLS, CDR2 YYNGEE. This CDR3 spans 15 amino acids.

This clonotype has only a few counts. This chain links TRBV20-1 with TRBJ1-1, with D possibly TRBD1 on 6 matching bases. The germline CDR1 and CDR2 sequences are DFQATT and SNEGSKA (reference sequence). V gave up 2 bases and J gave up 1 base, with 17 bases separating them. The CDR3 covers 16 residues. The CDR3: CSARSGDTSWNTEAFF. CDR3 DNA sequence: TGCAGTGCTAGATCCGGGGACACCTCGTGGAACACTGAAGCTTTCTTT.

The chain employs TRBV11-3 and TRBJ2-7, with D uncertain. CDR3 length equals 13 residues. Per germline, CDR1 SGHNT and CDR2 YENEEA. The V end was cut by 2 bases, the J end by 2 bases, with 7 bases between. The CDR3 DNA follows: TGTGCCAGCAGCTTACCCGGTACCTACGAGCAGTACTTC. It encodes CASSLPGTYEQYF.

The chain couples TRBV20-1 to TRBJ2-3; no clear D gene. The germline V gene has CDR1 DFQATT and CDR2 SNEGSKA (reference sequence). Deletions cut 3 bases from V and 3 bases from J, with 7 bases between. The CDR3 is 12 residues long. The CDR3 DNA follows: TGCAGTGCTAGCAAACAAACAGATACGCAGTATTTT. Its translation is CSASKQTDTQYF.

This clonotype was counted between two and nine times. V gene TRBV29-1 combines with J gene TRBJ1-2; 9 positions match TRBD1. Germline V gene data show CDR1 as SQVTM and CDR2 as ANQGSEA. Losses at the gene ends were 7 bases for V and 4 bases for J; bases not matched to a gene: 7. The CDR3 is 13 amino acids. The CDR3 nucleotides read TGCAGCGCTATGGACAGGGGCGGCTATGGCTACACCTTC. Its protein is CSAMDRGGYGYTF.

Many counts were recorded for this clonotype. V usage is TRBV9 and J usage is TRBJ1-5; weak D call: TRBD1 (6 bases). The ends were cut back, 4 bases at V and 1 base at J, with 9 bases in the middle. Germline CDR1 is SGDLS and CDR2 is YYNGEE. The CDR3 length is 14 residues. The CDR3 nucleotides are TGTGCCAGCAGCCGGGGGCACAGCAATCAGCCCCAGCATTTT. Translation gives CASSRGHSNQPQHF.

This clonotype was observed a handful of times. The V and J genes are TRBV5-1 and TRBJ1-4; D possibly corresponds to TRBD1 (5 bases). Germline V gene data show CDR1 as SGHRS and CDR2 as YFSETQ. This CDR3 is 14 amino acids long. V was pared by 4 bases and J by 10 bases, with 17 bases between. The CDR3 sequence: CASSVQGGDIKLFF. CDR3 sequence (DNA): TGCGCCAGCAGCGTGCAGGGAGGGGATATAAAACTGTTTTTT.

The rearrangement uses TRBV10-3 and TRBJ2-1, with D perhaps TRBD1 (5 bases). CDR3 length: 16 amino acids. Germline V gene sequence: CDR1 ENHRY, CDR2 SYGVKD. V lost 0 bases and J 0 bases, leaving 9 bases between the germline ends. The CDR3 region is CAISESVGASYNEQFF. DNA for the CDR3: TGTGCCATCAGTGAGTCTGTTGGGGCCTCCTACAATGAGCAGTTCTTC.

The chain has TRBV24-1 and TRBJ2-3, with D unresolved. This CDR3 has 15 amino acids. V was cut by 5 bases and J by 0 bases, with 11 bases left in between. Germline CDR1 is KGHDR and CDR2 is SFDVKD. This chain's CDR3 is CATSGSASSTDTQYF. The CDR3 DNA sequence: TGTGCCACCAGTGGGTCAGCATCTAGCACAGATACGCAGTATTTT.

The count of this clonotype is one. CDR3 amino acids: CATSDLADLAGENEQFF. DNA of the CDR3: TGTGCCACCAGTGATTTGGCTGATTTAGCGGGAGAGAATGAGCAGTTCTTC. This chain uses TRBV24-1 with TRBJ2-1; 9 positions agree with TRBD2. Trimming removed 0 bases from V and 7 bases from J; junction bases left unmatched: 9. CDR3 length equals 17 residues. Germline values: CDR1 KGHDR, CDR2 SFDVKD.

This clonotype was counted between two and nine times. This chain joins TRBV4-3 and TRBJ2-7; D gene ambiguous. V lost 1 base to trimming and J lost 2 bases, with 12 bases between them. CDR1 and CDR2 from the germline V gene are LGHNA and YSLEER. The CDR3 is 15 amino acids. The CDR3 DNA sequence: TGCGCCAGCAGCCAAGGTTTAGTCCAACCCTACGAGCAGTACTTC. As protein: CASSQGLVQPYEQYF.

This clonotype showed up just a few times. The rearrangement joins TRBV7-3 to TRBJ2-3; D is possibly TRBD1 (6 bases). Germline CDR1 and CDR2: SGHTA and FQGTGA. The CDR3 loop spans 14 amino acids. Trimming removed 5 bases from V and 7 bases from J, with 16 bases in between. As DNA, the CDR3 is TGTGCCAGCAGCCCAACCTTACAGGGCTATACGCAGTATTTT. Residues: CASSPTLQGYTQYF.

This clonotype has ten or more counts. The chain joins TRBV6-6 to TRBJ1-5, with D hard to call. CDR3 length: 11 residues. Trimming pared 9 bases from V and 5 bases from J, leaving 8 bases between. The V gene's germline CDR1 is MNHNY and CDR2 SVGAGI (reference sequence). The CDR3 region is CASRRHQPQHF. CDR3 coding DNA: TGTGCCAGTAGGCGGCATCAGCCCCAGCATTTT.

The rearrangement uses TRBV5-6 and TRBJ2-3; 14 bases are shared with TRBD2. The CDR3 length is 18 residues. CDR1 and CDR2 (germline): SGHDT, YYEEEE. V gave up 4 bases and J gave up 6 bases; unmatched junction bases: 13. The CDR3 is CASSQGLAGAAPPDTQYF. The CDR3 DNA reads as TGTGCCAGCAGCCAGGGACTAGCGGGGGCCGCCCCTCCCGATACGCAGTATTTT.

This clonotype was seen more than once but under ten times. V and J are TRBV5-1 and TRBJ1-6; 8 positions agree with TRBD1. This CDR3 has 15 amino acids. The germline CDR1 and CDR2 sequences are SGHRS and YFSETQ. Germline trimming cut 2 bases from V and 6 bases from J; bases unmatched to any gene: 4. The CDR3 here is CASSFRDRSNSPLHF. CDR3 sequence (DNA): TGCGCCAGCAGCTTCCGGGACAGGAGTAATTCACCCCTCCACTTT.

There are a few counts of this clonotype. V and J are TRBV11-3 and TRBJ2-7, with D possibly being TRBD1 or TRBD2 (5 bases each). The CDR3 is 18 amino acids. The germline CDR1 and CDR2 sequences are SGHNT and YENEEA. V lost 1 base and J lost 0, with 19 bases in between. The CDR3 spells CASSLVSRFGASSYEQYF. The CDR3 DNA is TGTGCCAGCAGCTTAGTTTCTCGATTCGGGGCGAGCTCCTACGAGCAGTACTTC.

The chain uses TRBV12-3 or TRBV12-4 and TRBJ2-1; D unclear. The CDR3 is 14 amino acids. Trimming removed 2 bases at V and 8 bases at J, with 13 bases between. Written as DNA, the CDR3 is TGTGCCAGCAGTTTATATGTTCAGACCGATGAGCAGTTCTTC. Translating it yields CASSLYVQTDEQFF.